This TCR beta chain was retrieved from a study of blood T cell repertoires in COVID-19. Study context: The United States, Italy and Spain provided the acute and convalescent COVID-19 samples. T cells, B-cell-depleted T cells, or PBMCs provided the cDNA or gDNA that served as material.

The Seattle patients, enrolled during active infection, were followed longitudinally. In the original analysis: Estimates of nucleated cell counts were drawn from the amplification of reference gene primers. The repertoire was sequenced with immunoSEQ multiplex PCR; TCRdb's copy has only in-frame clones and lacks some. V, J and clone size derive from that table, while D and trimming were established from the DNA sequence. The sample has some 220,000 clones, 75% to 85% seen once. CDR1 SNHLY and CDR2 FYNNEI come from the germline V gene. This CDR3 region has 15 residues. Trimming stripped 4 bases from V and 6 bases from J, with 16 bases between.

Sequencing used peripheral blood. The source is a woman between 70 and 85 years old with COVID-19, enrolled during active disease. The V gene is TRBV2, the J gene TRBJ1-5; a possible D gene is TRBD1 (5 bases). CDR3: CASSGFGGVGQPQHF. CDR3 sequence (DNA): TGTGCCAGCAGTGGGTTCGGGGGAGTAGGTCAGCCCCAGCATTTT.